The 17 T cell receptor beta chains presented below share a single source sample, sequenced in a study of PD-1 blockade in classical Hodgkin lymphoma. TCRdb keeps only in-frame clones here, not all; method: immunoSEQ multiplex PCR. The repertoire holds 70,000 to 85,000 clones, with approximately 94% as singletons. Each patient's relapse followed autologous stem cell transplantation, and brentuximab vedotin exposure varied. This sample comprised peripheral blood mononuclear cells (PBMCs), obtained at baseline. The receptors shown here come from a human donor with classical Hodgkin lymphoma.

The CDR3 spells CSVHVLGGRNEKLFF. CDR3 DNA sequence: TGCAGCGTCCATGTCCTGGGGGGAAGGAATGAAAAACTGTTTTTT. V is TRBV29-1 and J is TRBJ1-4, with a possible D match to TRBD1 (5 bases). CDR1 SQVTM and CDR2 ANQGSEA come from the germline V gene. V was trimmed by 6 bases and J by 5 bases, leaving 19 bases between them. The CDR3 sequence is 15 residues long.

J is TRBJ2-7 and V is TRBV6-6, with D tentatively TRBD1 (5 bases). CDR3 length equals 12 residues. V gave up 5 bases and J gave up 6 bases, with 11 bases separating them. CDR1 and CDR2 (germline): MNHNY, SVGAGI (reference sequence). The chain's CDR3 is CASSRDSGEQYF. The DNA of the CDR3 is TGTGCCAGCAGTCGAGACAGTGGCGAGCAGTACTTC.

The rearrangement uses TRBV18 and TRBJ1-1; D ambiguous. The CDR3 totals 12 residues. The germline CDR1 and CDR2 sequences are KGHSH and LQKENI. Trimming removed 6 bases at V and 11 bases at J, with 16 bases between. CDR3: CASSVQAGWAFF. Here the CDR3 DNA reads TGTGCCAGCTCGGTGCAGGCGGGTTGGGCTTTCTTT.

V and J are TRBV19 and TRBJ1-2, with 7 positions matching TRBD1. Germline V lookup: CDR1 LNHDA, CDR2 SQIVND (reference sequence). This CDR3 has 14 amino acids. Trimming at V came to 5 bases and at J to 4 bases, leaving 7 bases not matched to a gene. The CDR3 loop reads CASSPQTGPYGYTF. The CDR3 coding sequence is TGTGCCAGTAGTCCTCAGACAGGGCCCTATGGCTACACCTTC.

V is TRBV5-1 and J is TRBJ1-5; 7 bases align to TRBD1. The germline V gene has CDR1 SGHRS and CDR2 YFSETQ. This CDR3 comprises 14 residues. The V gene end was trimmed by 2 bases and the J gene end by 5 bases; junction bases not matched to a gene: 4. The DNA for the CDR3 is TGCGCCAGCAGCTTCCGAGGGGGCGATCAGCCCCAGCATTTT. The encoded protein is CASSFRGGDQPQHF.

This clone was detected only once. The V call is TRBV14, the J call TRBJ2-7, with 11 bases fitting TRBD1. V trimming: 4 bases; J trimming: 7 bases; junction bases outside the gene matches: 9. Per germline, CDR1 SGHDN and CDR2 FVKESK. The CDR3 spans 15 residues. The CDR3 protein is CASSLGQGASLEQYF. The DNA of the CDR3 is TGTGCCAGCAGCCTAGGACAGGGGGCCTCCCTAGAGCAGTACTTC.

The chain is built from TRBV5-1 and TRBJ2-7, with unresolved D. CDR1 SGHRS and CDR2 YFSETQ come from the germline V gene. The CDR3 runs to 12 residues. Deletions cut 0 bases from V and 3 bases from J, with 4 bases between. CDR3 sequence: CASSLDHYEQYF. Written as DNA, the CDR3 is TGCGCCAGCAGCTTGGACCACTACGAGCAGTACTTC.

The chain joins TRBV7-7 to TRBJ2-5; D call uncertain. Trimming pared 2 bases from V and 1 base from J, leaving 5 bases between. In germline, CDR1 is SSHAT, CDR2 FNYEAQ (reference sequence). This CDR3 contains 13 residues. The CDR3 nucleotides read TGTGCCAGCAGCTTAAGCCCCCAAGAGACCCAGTACTTC. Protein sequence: CASSLSPQETQYF.

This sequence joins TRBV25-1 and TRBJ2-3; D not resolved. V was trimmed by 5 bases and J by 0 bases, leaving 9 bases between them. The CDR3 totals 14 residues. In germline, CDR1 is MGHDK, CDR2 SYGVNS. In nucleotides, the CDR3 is TGTGCCAGCAGTAGACTGTCTAGCACAGATACGCAGTATTTT. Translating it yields CASSRLSSTDTQYF.

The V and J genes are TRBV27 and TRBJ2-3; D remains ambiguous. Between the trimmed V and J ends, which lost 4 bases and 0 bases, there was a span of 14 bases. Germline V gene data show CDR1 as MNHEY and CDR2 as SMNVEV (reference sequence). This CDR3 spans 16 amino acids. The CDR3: CASSSFFWDSTDTQYF. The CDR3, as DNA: TGTGCCAGCAGTTCTTTTTTCTGGGATAGCACAGATACGCAGTATTTT.

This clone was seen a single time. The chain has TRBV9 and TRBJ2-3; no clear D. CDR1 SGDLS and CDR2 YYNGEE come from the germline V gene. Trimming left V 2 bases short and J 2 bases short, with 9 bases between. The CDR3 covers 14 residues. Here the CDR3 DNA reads TGTGCCAGCAGCGTGGATCCAACCACAGATACGCAGTATTTT. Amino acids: CASSVDPTTDTQYF. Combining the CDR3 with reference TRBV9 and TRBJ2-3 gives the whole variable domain DSGVTQTPKHLITATGQRVTLRCSPRSGDLSVYWYQQSLDQGLQFLIQYYNGEERAKGNILERFSAQQFPDLHSELNLSSLELGDSALYFCASSVDPTTDTQYFGPGTRLTVL.

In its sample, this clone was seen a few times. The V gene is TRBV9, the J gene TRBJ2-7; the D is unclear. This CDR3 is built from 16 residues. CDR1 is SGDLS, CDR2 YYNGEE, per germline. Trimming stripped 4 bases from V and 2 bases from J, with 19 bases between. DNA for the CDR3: TGTGCCAGCAGCCTCAATACCGAACAGCAGACCTACGAGCAGTACTTC. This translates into CASSLNTEQQTYEQYF.

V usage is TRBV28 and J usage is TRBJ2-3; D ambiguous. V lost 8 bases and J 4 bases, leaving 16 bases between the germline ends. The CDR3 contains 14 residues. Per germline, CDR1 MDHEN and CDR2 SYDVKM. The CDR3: CASHASARADTQYF. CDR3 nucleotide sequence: TGTGCCAGCCACGCATCGGCTAGGGCAGATACGCAGTATTTT.

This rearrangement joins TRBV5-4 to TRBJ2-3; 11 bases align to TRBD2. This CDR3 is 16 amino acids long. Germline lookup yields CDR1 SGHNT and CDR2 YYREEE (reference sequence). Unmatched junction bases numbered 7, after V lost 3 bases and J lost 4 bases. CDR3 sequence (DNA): TGTGCCAGCAGCTCGGCGCTAGCGGGAGGAGCAGATACGCAGTATTTT. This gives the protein CASSSALAGGADTQYF.

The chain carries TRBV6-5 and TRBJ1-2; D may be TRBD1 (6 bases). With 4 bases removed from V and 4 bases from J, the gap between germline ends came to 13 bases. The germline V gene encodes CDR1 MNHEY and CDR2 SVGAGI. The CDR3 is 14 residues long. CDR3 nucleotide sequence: TGTGCCAGCAGTTCGGGGCAGGGGACCTATGGCTACACCTTC. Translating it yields CASSSGQGTYGYTF.

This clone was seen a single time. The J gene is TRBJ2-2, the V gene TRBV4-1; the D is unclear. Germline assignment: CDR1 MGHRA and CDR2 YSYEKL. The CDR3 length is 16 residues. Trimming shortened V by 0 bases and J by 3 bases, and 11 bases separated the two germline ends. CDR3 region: CASSQDLWAYTGELFF. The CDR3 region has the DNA TGCGCCAGCAGCCAAGATCTTTGGGCGTACACCGGGGAGCTGTTTTTT.

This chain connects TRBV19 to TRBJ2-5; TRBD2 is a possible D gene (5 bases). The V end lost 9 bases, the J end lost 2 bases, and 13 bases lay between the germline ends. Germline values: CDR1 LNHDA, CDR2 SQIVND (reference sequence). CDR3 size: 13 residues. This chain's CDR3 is CASQEAFQETQYF. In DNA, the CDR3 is TGTGCCAGCCAGGAGGCGTTTCAAGAGACCCAGTACTTC.